This TCR beta chain stems from a study of shared clonotypes between healthy human individuals. Study results and caveats: Large depth notwithstanding, sorted-subset sequencing proved incomplete by rarefaction.

As concerns this clone: The antigen is unknown.

The CDR3 totals 15 residues. Looked up from germline, CDR1 is WNHNN and CDR2 is SYGVQD (reference sequence). Trimming left V 4 bases short and J 4 bases short, with 15 bases between. Assay used: immunoSEQ multiplex PCR; TCRdb lists only in-frame clones, some missing. The table lists 1.6 million or so clones, roughly 96% of them singletons. Sequencing was done on a sample of naive CD4+ T cells sorted from blood. The sample's subset: CD45RA+ positively selected. The receptor was derived from a man aged 25-45 years in good health. The chain is built from TRBV10-1 and TRBJ2-3; D is possibly TRBD2 (5 bases). CDR3 DNA sequence: TGCGCCAGCAGTGGGTCAGAGCGGAGCGCAGATACGCAGTATTTT. It translates to CASSGSERSADTQYF.